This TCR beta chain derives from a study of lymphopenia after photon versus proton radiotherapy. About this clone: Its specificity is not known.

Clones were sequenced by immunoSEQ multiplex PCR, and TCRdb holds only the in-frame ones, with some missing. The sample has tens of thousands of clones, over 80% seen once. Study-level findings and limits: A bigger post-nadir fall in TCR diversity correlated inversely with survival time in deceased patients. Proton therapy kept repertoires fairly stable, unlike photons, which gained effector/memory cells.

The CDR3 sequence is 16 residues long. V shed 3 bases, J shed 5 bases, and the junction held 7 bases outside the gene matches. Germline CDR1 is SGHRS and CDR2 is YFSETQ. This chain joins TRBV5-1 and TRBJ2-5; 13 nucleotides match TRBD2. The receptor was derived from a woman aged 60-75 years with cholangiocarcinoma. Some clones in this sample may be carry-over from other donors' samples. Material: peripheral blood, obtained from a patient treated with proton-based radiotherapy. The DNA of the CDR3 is TGCGCCAGCAGCTATAAACTAGCGGGAGGGGAGGAGACCCAGTACTTC. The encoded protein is CASSYKLAGGEETQYF.